This T cell receptor (beta chain) is drawn from a study of blood T cell repertoires in COVID-19. Study information: Nucleic acid was either cDNA or gDNA, and it came from T cells, B-cell-depleted T cells, or PBMCs.

As handled by the study authors: Reference gene primer amplification gave nucleated cell count estimates. Measured with immunoSEQ multiplex PCR; TCRdb has only the in-frame clones, and not every one. V, J and clone size are those of that table, while D and trimming were read from the DNA. The sample shows a few hundred thousand clones, 75% to 85% of them seen only once. Germline lookup yields CDR1 MDHEN and CDR2 SYDVKM. The CDR3 sequence is 15 residues long. V was clipped by 6 bases and J by 1 base, with 10 bases between them. This TCR was recovered from a woman aged 50 to 60 with acute or convalescent COVID-19. This chain uses TRBV28 with TRBJ2-6, with D maybe TRBD1 (6 bases). Input material: peripheral blood. CDR3 region: CASRQTGSGANVLTF. The CDR3 DNA follows: TGTGCCAGCAGGCAGACAGGATCTGGGGCCAACGTCCTGACTTTC. The full variable domain, with the rest looked up from reference TRBV28 and TRBJ2-6, is DVKVTQSSRYLVKRTGEKVFLECVQDMDHENMFWYRQDPGLGLRLIYFSYDVKMKEKGDIPEGYSVSREKKERFSLILESASTNQTSMYLCASRQTGSGANVLTFGAGSRLTVL.